The T cell receptor (beta chain) described here comes from a study of beta chain features in type 1 diabetes. Study outcomes and limitations: Cells with high TCR expression could be over-represented when cDNA is sequenced. Researchers could not determine here whether HLA type influences TCRB rearrangement. Patients with Type 1 diabetes showed moderately but significantly shorter TCRB CDR3s in all four CD4+ subsets.

The CDR3 has 12 amino acids. Germline V CDR1 and CDR2: GTSNPN, SVGIG (reference sequence). V gave up 0 bases and J gave up 6 bases, with 8 bases separating them. The investigators reverse transcribed all of the isolated RNA, so they sequenced expressed TCRB transcripts. Generated by immunoSEQ multiplex PCR, the TCRdb table keeps only in-frame clones and is missing some. This sample yields around 290,000 clones, of which about 7.8% are seen a single time; under 1.3% belongs to the top ten. CD45RO/CCR7/CD25/CD127/CD95/CD27 sorting isolated CD4+ naive, central memory, regulatory and stem cell-like memory cells. This clone was seen a handful of times. Its antigen remains unidentified.

The sample was central memory CD4+ T cells from blood. The source is a woman younger than 30 in good health. The V gene is TRBV30, the J gene TRBJ1-1, with a tentative D call TRBD1 (5 bases). DNA for the CDR3: TGTGCCTGGAGTGTTCTAGGGGCTGAAGCTTTCTTT. Protein product: CAWSVLGAEAFF. Together with reference TRBV30 and TRBJ1-1, the CDR3 gives the full variable domain: SQTIHQWPATLVQPVGSPLSLECTVEGTSNPNLYWYRQAAGRGLQLLFYSVGIGQISSEVPQNLSASRPQDRQFILSSKKLLLSDSGFYLCAWSVLGAEAFFGQGTRLTVV.